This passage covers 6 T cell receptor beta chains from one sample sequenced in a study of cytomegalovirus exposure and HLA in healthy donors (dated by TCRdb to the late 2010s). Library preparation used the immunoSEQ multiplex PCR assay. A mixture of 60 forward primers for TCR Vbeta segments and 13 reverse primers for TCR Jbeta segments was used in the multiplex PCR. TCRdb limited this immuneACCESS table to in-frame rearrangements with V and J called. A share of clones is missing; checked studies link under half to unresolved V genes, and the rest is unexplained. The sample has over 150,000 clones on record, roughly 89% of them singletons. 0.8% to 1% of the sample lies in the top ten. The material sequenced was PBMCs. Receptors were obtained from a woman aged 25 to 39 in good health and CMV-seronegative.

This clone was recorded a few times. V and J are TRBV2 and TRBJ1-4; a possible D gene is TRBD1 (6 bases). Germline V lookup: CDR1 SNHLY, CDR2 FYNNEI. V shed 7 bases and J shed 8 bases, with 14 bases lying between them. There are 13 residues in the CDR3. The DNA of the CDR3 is TGTGCCAGCATGGGGGCAAAGTTGGAAAAACTGTTTTTT. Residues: CASMGAKLEKLFF.

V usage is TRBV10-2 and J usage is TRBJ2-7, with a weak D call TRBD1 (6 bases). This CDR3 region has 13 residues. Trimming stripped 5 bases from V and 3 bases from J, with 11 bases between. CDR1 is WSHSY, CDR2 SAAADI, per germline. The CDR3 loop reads CASSLGHGYEQYF. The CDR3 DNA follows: TGCGCCAGCAGTTTGGGACACGGCTACGAGCAGTACTTC.

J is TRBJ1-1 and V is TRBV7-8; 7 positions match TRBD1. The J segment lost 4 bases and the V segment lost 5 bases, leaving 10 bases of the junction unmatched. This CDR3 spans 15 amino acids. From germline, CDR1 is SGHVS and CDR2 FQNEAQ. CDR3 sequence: CASSPREGAGTEAFF. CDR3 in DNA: TGTGCCAGCAGCCCGCGGGAGGGGGCGGGCACTGAAGCTTTCTTT.

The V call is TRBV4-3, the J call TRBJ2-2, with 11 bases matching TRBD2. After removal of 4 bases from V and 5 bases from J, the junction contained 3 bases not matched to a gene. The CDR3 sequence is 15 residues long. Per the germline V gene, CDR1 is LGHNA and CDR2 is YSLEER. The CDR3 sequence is CASSPGTSGTGELFF. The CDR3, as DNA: TGCGCCAGCAGCCCTGGGACTAGCGGAACCGGGGAGCTGTTTTTT.

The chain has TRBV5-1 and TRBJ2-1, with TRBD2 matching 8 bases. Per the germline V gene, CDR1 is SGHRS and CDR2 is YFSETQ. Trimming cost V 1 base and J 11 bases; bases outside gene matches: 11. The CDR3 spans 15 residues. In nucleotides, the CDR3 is TGCGCCAGCAGCTTGACGGGAGGGCCAAGCTCGCAGCAGTTCTTC. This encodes CASSLTGGPSSQQFF.

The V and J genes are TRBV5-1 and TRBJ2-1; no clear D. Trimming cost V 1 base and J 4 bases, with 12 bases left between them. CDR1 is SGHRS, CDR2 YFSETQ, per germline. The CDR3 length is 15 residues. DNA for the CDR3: TGCGCCAGCAGCTTGCCGCCACCCGCGTACAATGAGCAGTTCTTC. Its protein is CASSLPPPAYNEQFF.